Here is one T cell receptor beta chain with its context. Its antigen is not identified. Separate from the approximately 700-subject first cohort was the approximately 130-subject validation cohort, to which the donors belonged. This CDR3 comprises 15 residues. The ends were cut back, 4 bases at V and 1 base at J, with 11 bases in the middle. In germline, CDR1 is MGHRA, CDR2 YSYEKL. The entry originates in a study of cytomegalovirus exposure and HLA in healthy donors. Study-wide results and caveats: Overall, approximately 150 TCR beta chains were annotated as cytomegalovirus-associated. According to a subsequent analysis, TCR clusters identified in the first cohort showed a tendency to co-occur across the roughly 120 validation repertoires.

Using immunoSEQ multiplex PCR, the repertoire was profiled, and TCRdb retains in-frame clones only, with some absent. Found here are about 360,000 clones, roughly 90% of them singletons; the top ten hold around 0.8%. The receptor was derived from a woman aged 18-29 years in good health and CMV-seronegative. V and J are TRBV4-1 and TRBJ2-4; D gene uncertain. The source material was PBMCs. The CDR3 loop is CASSRLVTAKNIQYF. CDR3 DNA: TGCGCCAGCAGCCGATTAGTTACCGCCAAAAACATTCAGTACTTC.